These T cell receptor beta chains were read from a single sample in a study of T cell repertoires in cytomegalovirus infection. TCRdb used MiXCR to reprocess the reads, holding one entry per CDR3 protein. The profile shows some 220,000 distinct CDR3 sequences, about 40% of them singletons. These TCRs' antigens remain unknown. Sequences were derived from CD8+ T cells from cultured PBMCs, sampled from culture after CMV antigen stimulation. The receptors derive from a human donor in good health (CMV status not recorded). Some clones in this sample may be carry-over from other donors' samples. CDR3s include the opening cysteine and the closing phenylalanine or tryptophan. Each record gives: V gene, clone size, J gene, D gene, CDR3 DNA, CDR3 protein. D genes are given only for firm matches. Clone size is stated in some rows and not others, as once, few, many or a class when expanded.

v_call: TRBV11-1; clone_size: NA; j_call: TRBJ2-2; d_call: NA; cdr3_nt: TGTGCCAGCAGCTTCCGACACACCAACACCGGGGAGCTGTTTTTT; cdr3_aa: CASSFRHTNTGELFF
v_call: TRBV14; clone_size: few; j_call: TRBJ2-1; d_call: TRBD2; cdr3_nt: TGTGCCAGCAGCGGACCGGGACTAGTGGAGTCGAATGAGCAGTTCTTC; cdr3_aa: CASSGPGLVESNEQFF
v_call: TRBV20-1; clone_size: few; j_call: TRBJ2-1; d_call: TRBD2; cdr3_nt: TGCAGTGCTAGAGGGCGACTAGCGGAGCCGAAAAAGTCCTACAATGAGCAGTTCTTC; cdr3_aa: CSARGRLAEPKKSYNEQFF
v_call: TRBV7-3; clone_size: few; j_call: TRBJ2-3; d_call: TRBD2; cdr3_nt: TGTGCCAGCAGCGGCCTAGCGGGAGTAGGAGATACGCAGTATTTT; cdr3_aa: CASSGLAGVGDTQYF
v_call: TRBV18; clone_size: NA; j_call: TRBJ2-1; d_call: NA; cdr3_nt: TGTGCCAGCTCACCACGAAAGGGAACTGGGGGTGAGCAGTTCTTC; cdr3_aa: CASSPRKGTGGEQFF
v_call: TRBV7-6; clone_size: NA; j_call: TRBJ2-2; d_call: NA; cdr3_nt: TGTGCCAGCAGCTTCGAAACCGGGGAGCTGTTTTTT; cdr3_aa: CASSFETGELFF
v_call: TRBV7-8; clone_size: few; j_call: TRBJ2-5; d_call: NA; cdr3_nt: TGTGCCAGCAGCTCCCACTGGCGGTCCTCTAGCGAAGAGACCCAGTACTTC; cdr3_aa: CASSSHWRSSSEETQYF
v_call: TRBV20-1; clone_size: many; j_call: TRBJ1-3; d_call: NA; cdr3_nt: TGCAGTGCTAGAGCCCTAGGGACGCGACGAAACACCATATATTTT; cdr3_aa: CSARALGTRRNTIYF
v_call: TRBV12-3/TRBV12-4; clone_size: NA; j_call: TRBJ1-1; d_call: NA; cdr3_nt: TGTGCCAGCAGTTATCCTAGACAGAGAAACACTGAAGCTGTCTTT; cdr3_aa: CASSYPRQRNTEAVF
v_call: TRBV7-2; clone_size: few; j_call: TRBJ1-5; d_call: TRBD1; cdr3_nt: TGTGCCAGCAGGAAACAGGGGAGCAATCAGCCCCAGCATTTT; cdr3_aa: CASRKQGSNQPQHF
v_call: TRBV6-2/TRBV6-3; clone_size: NA; j_call: TRBJ2-7; d_call: NA; cdr3_nt: TGTGCCAGCAGTTACTCAAGGAGCTCCTACGAGCAGTACTTC; cdr3_aa: CASSYSRSSYEQYF
v_call: TRBV2; clone_size: NA; j_call: TRBJ1-5; d_call: TRBD1; cdr3_nt: TGTGCCAGCGGTAGATGGGGACAGGGGGGGAATCAGCCCCAGCATTTT; cdr3_aa: CASGRWGQGGNQPQHF
v_call: TRBV7-6; clone_size: NA; j_call: TRBJ2-7; d_call: NA; cdr3_nt: TGTGCCAGCACGGACAGCCCCTACGAGCAGTACTTC; cdr3_aa: CASTDSPYEQYF
v_call: TRBV28; clone_size: NA; j_call: TRBJ2-3; d_call: TRBD2; cdr3_nt: TGTGCCAGCAGTCCACGTTCCGGGACTAGCGAATCAGATACGCAGTATTTT; cdr3_aa: CASSPRSGTSESDTQYF
v_call: TRBV2; clone_size: NA; j_call: TRBJ2-7; d_call: NA; cdr3_nt: TGTGCCACTTTCGAGGGGTCCGAGCAGTACTTC; cdr3_aa: CATFEGSEQYF
v_call: TRBV7-9; clone_size: NA; j_call: TRBJ1-2; d_call: TRBD1; cdr3_nt: TGTGCCAGCAGCGGCGGGACAGGCAACGGCTACACCTTC; cdr3_aa: CASSGGTGNGYTF
v_call: TRBV7-8; clone_size: many; j_call: TRBJ1-5; d_call: NA; cdr3_nt: TGTGCCAGCAGCTTCCAGGGATACCAGCCCCAGCATTTT; cdr3_aa: CASSFQGYQPQHF
v_call: TRBV5-1; clone_size: few; j_call: TRBJ1-1; d_call: NA; cdr3_nt: TGCGCCAGCAGCTTGACCGGACAGTTGAACACTGAAGCTTTCTTT; cdr3_aa: CASSLTGQLNTEAFF
v_call: TRBV11-2; clone_size: few; j_call: TRBJ2-7; d_call: TRBD2; cdr3_nt: TGTGCCAGCAGCTTGGTGGTGACGGGAGGGTACGAGCAGTACTTC; cdr3_aa: CASSLVVTGGYEQYF
v_call: TRBV7-6; clone_size: few; j_call: TRBJ2-7; d_call: NA; cdr3_nt: TGTGCCACGGCCGTTGCGCACTACCACTACGAGCAGTACTTC; cdr3_aa: CATAVAHYHYEQYF
v_call: TRBV5-1; clone_size: NA; j_call: TRBJ1-2; d_call: TRBD1; cdr3_nt: TGCGCCAGCAGCTTGGAACAGGGGCGAGGGGGCTACACCTTC; cdr3_aa: CASSLEQGRGGYTF
v_call: TRBV6-1; clone_size: NA; j_call: TRBJ1-5; d_call: NA; cdr3_nt: TGTGCCAGCAGGGTGAGGGCGGCCGCGAATCAGCCCCAGCATTTT; cdr3_aa: CASRVRAAANQPQHF
v_call: TRBV27; clone_size: NA; j_call: TRBJ1-2; d_call: NA; cdr3_nt: TGTGCCAGCAGTTCCCCAAGTGGCTACACCTTC; cdr3_aa: CASSSPSGYTF
v_call: TRBV7-2; clone_size: many; j_call: TRBJ2-5; d_call: TRBD1; cdr3_nt: TGTGCCAGCAGCACAAAGAGACAGGGCTTCCAAGAGACCCAGTACTTC; cdr3_aa: CASSTKRQGFQETQYF
v_call: TRBV12-5; clone_size: few; j_call: TRBJ2-7; d_call: TRBD2; cdr3_nt: TGTGCTAGTGGTTTGGTAATTCTCGAAGCGGGAGACGGATTAAGGTACGAGCAGTACTTC; cdr3_aa: CASGLVILEAGDGLRYEQYF
v_call: TRBV27; clone_size: NA; j_call: TRBJ1-2; d_call: NA; cdr3_nt: TGTGCCAGCAGGGCCAACTATGGCTACACCTTC; cdr3_aa: CASRANYGYTF
v_call: TRBV19; clone_size: NA; j_call: TRBJ1-5; d_call: NA; cdr3_nt: TGTGCCAGTAGTATATCTTGGGGGGCCAATCAGCCCCAGCATTTT; cdr3_aa: CASSISWGANQPQHF
v_call: TRBV28; clone_size: NA; j_call: TRBJ2-7; d_call: NA; cdr3_nt: TGTGCCAGCAGGGAGACTTCCAACTACGAGCAGTACTTC; cdr3_aa: CASRETSNYEQYF
v_call: TRBV6-4; clone_size: NA; j_call: TRBJ2-1; d_call: TRBD2; cdr3_nt: TGTGCCAGCAGTGCAACTAGCGGGAGGGGGAATGAGCAGTTCTTC; cdr3_aa: CASSATSGRGNEQFF
v_call: TRBV6-8; clone_size: NA; j_call: TRBJ1-5; d_call: NA; cdr3_nt: TGTGCCAGCAGGCACCGGGACAACAATCAGCCCCAGCATTTT; cdr3_aa: CASRHRDNNQPQHF
v_call: TRBV20-1; clone_size: few; j_call: TRBJ2-5; d_call: TRBD2; cdr3_nt: TGCAGTGCAAGCCGGGAGGGGCTGAAAGAGACCCAGTACTTC; cdr3_aa: CSASREGLKETQYF
v_call: TRBV12-5; clone_size: few; j_call: TRBJ2-2; d_call: NA; cdr3_nt: TGTGCTAGTGGTTTGGTACCCGTACGAGGGGTCACCGGGGAGCTGTTTTTT; cdr3_aa: CASGLVPVRGVTGELFF
v_call: TRBV25-1; clone_size: once; j_call: TRBJ2-1; d_call: NA; cdr3_nt: TGTGCCAGCAGTGAGGACCCGCTAAAAGATGAGCAGTTCTTC; cdr3_aa: CASSEDPLKDEQFF
v_call: TRBV7-9; clone_size: NA; j_call: TRBJ2-5; d_call: TRBD1; cdr3_nt: TGTGCCAGCAGCTTAGCGCTTAGACAGGGGCACGAAGAGACCCAGTACTTC; cdr3_aa: CASSLALRQGHEETQYF
v_call: TRBV11-2; clone_size: NA; j_call: TRBJ1-1; d_call: TRBD1; cdr3_nt: TGTGCCAGCAGCCCGCGACAGGGGGCGAGTACTGAAGCTTTCTTT; cdr3_aa: CASSPRQGASTEAFF
v_call: TRBV7-9; clone_size: few; j_call: TRBJ2-5; d_call: NA; cdr3_nt: TGTGCCAGCAGCTTACTGAGCAAGGAGACCCAGTACTTC; cdr3_aa: CASSLLSKETQYF
v_call: TRBV12-3/TRBV12-4; clone_size: few; j_call: TRBJ1-2; d_call: NA; cdr3_nt: TGTGCCAGCAGTTATTTTGAGCAGCAATATGGCTACACCTTC; cdr3_aa: CASSYFEQQYGYTF
v_call: TRBV7-2; clone_size: few; j_call: TRBJ2-1; d_call: NA; cdr3_nt: TGTGCCAGTAGCTCCCTTCCTGGGGCCGGCCCCAATGAGCAGTTCTTC; cdr3_aa: CASSSLPGAGPNEQFF
v_call: TRBV4-1; clone_size: few; j_call: TRBJ2-3; d_call: NA; cdr3_nt: TGCGCCAGCAGCCAAGGTGGGAGTACATCGGATACGCAGTATTTT; cdr3_aa: CASSQGGSTSDTQYF